The sequence of this T cell receptor beta chain was determined in a study of OX40 agonist ivuxolimab in advanced cancers. Whole-study findings and limits: Among the lowest peripheral clonal expansion occurred in 0.1-3.0 mg/kg partial responders.

TCRdb keeps only in-frame clones here, not all; method: immunoSEQ multiplex PCR. The table has 65,000 to 90,000 clones, 65% to 90% seen once. Individuals having autoimmune disease history or systemic immunosuppression were not enrolled. In the case of this clone: Its antigen is undetermined.

Trimming stripped 5 bases from V and 7 bases from J, with 12 bases between. The CDR3 runs 12 residues. CDR1 is WNHNN and CDR2 is SYGVQD in the germline V gene (reference sequence). The sequencing here drew on CD4+ or CD8+ T cells sorted from blood, taken in a trial of the OX40 agonist ivuxolimab. This receptor was taken from an adult with an advanced solid tumor such as melanoma, head and neck, liver or kidney cancer. This sequence joins TRBV10-1 and TRBJ2-7; D might be TRBD2 (6 bases). The CDR3 reads CASSPEGPEQYF. CDR3 DNA sequence: TGCGCCAGCAGTCCGGAGGGCCCGGAGCAGTACTTC.